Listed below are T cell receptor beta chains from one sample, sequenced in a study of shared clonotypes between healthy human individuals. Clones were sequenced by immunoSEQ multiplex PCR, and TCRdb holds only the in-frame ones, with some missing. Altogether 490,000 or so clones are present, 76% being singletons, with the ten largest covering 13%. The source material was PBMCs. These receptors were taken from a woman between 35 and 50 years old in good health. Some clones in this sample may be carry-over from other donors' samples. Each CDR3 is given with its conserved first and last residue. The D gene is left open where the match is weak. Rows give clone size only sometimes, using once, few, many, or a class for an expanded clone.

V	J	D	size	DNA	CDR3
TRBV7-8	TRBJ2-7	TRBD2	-	TGTGCCAGCAGCCGGGGGTCAGCGGGAGGGAGAGAGCAGTACTTC	CASSRGSAGGREQYF
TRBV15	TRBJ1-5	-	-	TGTGCCACCAGCCCCGGGAGAGATCAGCCCCAGCATTTT	CATSPGRDQPQHF
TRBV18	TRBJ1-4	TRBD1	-	TGTGCCAGCTCACCCGCTGGGACAGTTGAGGGTGAAAAACTGTTTTTT	CASSPAGTVEGEKLFF
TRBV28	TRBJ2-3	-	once	TGTGCCAGCAGTACAAACTGGGGAGACTTCGGAGATACGCAGTATTTT	CASSTNWGDFGDTQYF
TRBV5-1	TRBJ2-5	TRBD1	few	TGCGCCAGCAGCACTCGACAGGGGATGGGGGAGACCCAGTACTTC	CASSTRQGMGETQYF
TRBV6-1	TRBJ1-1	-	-	TGTGCCAGCAGATCGGACGGGAACACTGAAGCTTTCTTT	CASRSDGNTEAFF
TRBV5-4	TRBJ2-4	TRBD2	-	TGTGCCAGCAGCTTGGGGGCGGGGGGAGCCAAAAACATTCAGTACTTC	CASSLGAGGAKNIQYF
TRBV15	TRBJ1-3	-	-	TGTGCCACCAGCAGGGCCCGGGCGCTTTCTGGAAACACCATATATTTT	CATSRARALSGNTIYF
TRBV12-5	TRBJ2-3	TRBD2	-	TGTGCTAGTGGTTTGGGCGGGGGGAACACAGATACGCAGTATTTT	CASGLGGGNTDTQYF
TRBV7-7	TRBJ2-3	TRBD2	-	TGTGCTAGCAGCCCGAGCGGGAGTCGGGGTACGCAGTATTTT	CASSPSGSRGTQYF
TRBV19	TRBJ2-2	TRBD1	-	TGTGCCAGTAGTCTAAACAGGGGGCGTAATTCCGGGGAGCTGTTTTTT	CASSLNRGRNSGELFF
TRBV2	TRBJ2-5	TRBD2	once	TGTGCCAGCAGAGAGAGACTAGCGGGAAAAGAGACCCAGTACTTC	CASRERLAGKETQYF
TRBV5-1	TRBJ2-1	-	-	TGCGCCAGCAGCTTGGTTGGGCTAGGGGGTTACAATGAGCAGTTCTTC	CASSLVGLGGYNEQFF
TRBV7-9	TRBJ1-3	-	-	TGTGCCAGCAGCTTGGGTGGATCCCGGGCTGGAAACACCATATATTTT	CASSLGGSRAGNTIYF
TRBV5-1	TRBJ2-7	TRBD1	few	TGCGCCAGCAGACCTGGGACAGGGGGCGTCTACGAGCAGTACTTC	CASRPGTGGVYEQYF
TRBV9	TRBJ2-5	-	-	TGTGCCAGCAGCACGGGACTGCGAGAGACCCAGTACTTC	CASSTGLRETQYF
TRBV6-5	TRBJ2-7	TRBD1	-	TGTGCCAGCAGTCGTACCGGGACAGGGGACTACGAGCAGTACTTC	CASSRTGTGDYEQYF
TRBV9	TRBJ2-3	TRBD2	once	TGTGCCAGCAGCGTAGCCGGGAGGCCGGATACGCAGTATTTT	CASSVAGRPDTQYF
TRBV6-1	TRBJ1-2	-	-	TGTGCCAGCGGGGTCTGGAGGTATGGCTACACCTTC	CASGVWRYGYTF
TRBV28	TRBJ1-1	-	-	TGTGCCAGCAGTAAATCCTGGGCAGGGAACACTGAAGCTTTCTTT	CASSKSWAGNTEAFF
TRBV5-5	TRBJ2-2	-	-	TGTGCCAGCAGCGTCGACAGCTACACCGGGGAGCTGTTTTTT	CASSVDSYTGELFF
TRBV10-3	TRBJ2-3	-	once	TGTGCTTCCAAGGGAGTTTTAGCCGTTGGGGATACGCAGTATTTT	CASKGVLAVGDTQYF
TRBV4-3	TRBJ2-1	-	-	TGCGCCAGCAGCCAAGAGGCTAGCTGGGATGAGCAGTTCTTC	CASSQEASWDEQFF
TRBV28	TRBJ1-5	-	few	TGTGCCAGCACCTCCCCGGGACCCAATCAGCCCCAGCATTTT	CASTSPGPNQPQHF
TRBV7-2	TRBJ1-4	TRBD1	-	TGTGCCAGCAGCTTAGAACGACAGGGAGTAACTAATGAAAAACTGTTTTTT	CASSLERQGVTNEKLFF
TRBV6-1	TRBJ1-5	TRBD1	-	TGTGCCAGCAGCTGGGACAGAGTTAGCAATCAGCCCCAGCATTTT	CASSWDRVSNQPQHF
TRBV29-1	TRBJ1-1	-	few	TGCAGCGTTGGAGGGGGAGGGACTGAAGCTTTCTTT	CSVGGGGTEAFF
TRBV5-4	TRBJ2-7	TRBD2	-	TGTGCCAGCAGCTCCGGGACTAGCGGGAGGGCCGGGGAGCAGTACTTC	CASSSGTSGRAGEQYF
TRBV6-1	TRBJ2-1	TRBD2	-	TGTGCCAGCAGGGTCGGGACTAGCTCCTACAATGAGCAGTTCTTC	CASRVGTSSYNEQFF
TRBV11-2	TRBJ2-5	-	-	TGTGCCAGCAGCTTACCCCTGGACAGACAAGAGACCCAGTACTTC	CASSLPLDRQETQYF
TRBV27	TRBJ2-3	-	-	TGTGCCAGCAGTTTTTATGGGTCCACAGATACGCAGTATTTT	CASSFYGSTDTQYF
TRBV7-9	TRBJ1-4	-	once	TGTGCCAGCAGCCGTGACGGGAATGAAAAACTGTTTTTT	CASSRDGNEKLFF
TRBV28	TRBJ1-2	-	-	TGTGCCAGCAGTTTAAACGGGGAACGAGTCTATGGCTACACCTTC	CASSLNGERVYGYTF
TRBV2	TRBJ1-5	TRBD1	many	TGTGCCAGCAGGGATGACAGGGGCAATAGCAATCAGCCCCAGCATTTT	CASRDDRGNSNQPQHF
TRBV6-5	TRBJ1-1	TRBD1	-	TGTGCCAGCAGTAGGGACAGGGGGGTGAGGGCTTTCTTT	CASSRDRGVRAFF
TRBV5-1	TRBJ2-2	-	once	TGCGCCAGCAGCTCCCGATACAACACCGGGGAGCTGTTTTTT	CASSSRYNTGELFF
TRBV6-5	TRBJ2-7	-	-	TGTGCCAGCAGTTACTCAATCGGGAGTCCCTCCTACGAGCAGTACTTC	CASSYSIGSPSYEQYF